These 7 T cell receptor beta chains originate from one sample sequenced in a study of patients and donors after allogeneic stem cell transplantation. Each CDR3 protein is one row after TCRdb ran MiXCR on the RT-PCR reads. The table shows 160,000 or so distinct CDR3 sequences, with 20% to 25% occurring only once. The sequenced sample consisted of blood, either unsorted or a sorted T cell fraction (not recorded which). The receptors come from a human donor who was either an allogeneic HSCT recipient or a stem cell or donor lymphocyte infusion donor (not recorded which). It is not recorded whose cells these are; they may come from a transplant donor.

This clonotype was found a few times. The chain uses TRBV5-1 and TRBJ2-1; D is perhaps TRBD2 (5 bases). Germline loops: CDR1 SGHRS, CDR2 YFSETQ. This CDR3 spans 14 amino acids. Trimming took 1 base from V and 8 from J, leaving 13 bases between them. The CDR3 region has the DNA TGCGCCAGCAGCTTGCGGAACTTCGGGGATGAGCAGTTCTTC. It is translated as CASSLRNFGDEQFF.

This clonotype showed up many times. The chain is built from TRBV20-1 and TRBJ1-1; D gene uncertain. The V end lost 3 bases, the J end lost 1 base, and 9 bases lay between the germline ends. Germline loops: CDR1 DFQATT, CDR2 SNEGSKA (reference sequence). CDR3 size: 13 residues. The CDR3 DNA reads TGCAGTGCTAGTCCGGGCCCGAACACTGAAGCTTTCTTT. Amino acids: CSASPGPNTEAFF.

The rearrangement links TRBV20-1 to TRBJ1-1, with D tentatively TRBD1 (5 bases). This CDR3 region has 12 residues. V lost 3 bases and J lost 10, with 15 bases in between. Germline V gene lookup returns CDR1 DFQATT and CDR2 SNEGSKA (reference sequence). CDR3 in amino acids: CSASQGGGSAFF. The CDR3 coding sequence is TGCAGTGCTAGCCAGGGAGGTGGGTCAGCTTTCTTT.

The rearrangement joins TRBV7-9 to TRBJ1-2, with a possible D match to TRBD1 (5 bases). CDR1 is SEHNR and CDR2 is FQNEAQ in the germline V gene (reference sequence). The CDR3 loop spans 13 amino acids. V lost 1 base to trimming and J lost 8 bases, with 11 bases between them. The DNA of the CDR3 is TGTGCCAGCAGCTTAGGCGGGACGGGCGGCTACACCTTC. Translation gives CASSLGGTGGYTF.

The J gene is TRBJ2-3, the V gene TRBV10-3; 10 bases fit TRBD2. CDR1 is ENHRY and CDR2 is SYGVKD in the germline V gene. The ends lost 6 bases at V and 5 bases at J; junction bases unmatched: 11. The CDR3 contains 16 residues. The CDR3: CAISGSGTSVEDTQYF. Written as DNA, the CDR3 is TGTGCCATCAGCGGATCCGGGACTAGCGTGGAAGATACGCAGTATTTT.

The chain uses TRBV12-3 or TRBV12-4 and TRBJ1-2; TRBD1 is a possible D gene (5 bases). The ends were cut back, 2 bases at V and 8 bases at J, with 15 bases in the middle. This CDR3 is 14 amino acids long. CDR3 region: CASSLKGPLGGYTF. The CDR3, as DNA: TGTGCCAGCAGTTTAAAGGGACCTCTTGGGGGCTACACCTTC.

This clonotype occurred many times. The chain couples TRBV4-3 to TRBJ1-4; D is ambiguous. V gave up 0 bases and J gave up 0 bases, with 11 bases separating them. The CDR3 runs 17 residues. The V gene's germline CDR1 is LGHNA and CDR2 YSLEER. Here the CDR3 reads CASSQDLAEATNEKLFF. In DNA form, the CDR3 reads TGCGCCAGCAGCCAAGATTTGGCGGAGGCAACTAATGAAAAACTGTTTTTT.